Listed below are T cell receptor beta chains from one sample, sequenced in a study of blood T cell repertoires in COVID-19. Repertoires were generated with immunoSEQ multiplex PCR, while TCRdb's copy carries only in-frame clones and drops some. The repertoire holds about 160,000 clones, roughly four fifths seen once, with approximately 10% in the top ten. The specimen was peripheral blood. All receptors derive from a human donor in a cohort sampled during active COVID-19. Both conserved end residues are part of each CDR3. The D gene is left open where the match is weak. Size is omitted from some rows. Given values are once, few, many or a class for expanded clones.

clone_size	v_call	d_call	j_call	cdr3_aa	cdr3_nt
.	TRBV9	TRBD2	TRBJ2-7	CASSEGTSGSYEQYF	TGTGCCAGCAGCGAGGGGACTAGCGGCTCCTACGAGCAGTACTTC
.	TRBV15	.	TRBJ2-6	CASQGQKISGANVLTF	TGTGCCTCACAAGGACAGAAAATCTCTGGGGCCAACGTCCTGACTTTC
.	TRBV29-1	.	TRBJ1-5	CSVGLGGASNQPQHF	TGCAGCGTGGGCCTCGGGGGGGCAAGCAATCAGCCCCAGCATTTT
.	TRBV7-2	TRBD1	TRBJ2-2	CASSATTGSGGELFF	TGTGCCAGCAGCGCGACGACAGGGAGTGGCGGGGAGCTGTTTTTT
.	TRBV6-5	TRBD1	TRBJ2-3	CASSNRQGAADTQYF	TGTGCCAGCAGTAATCGACAGGGGGCCGCAGATACGCAGTATTTT
.	TRBV12-3/TRBV12-4	TRBD1	TRBJ1-1	CASIRDSNTEAFF	TGTGCCAGCATTCGGGACAGTAACACTGAAGCTTTCTTT
.	TRBV19	.	TRBJ2-5	CASSITGSGETQYF	TGTGCCAGTAGTATTACCGGGAGTGGGGAGACCCAGTACTTC
.	TRBV6-5	TRBD1	TRBJ1-1	CASRQGTGGEAFF	TGTGCCAGCAGACAGGGGACCGGGGGTGAAGCTTTCTTT
.	TRBV19	.	TRBJ1-3	CASSAGTGGNTIYF	TGTGCCAGTAGTGCCGGGACTGGGGGAAACACCATATATTTT
.	TRBV6-5	.	TRBJ1-2	CASSYGGSRYGYTF	TGTGCCAGCAGTTACGGGGGCAGTCGGTATGGCTACACCTTC
.	TRBV19	.	TRBJ1-4	CASTQGNEKLFF	TGTGCCAGTACGCAGGGTAATGAAAAACTGTTTTTT
.	TRBV10-2	.	TRBJ2-3	CASSEAGATDTQYF	TGCGCCAGCAGTGAGGCAGGGGCAACGGATACGCAGTATTTT
.	TRBV7-8	TRBD1	TRBJ1-6	CASSPGTEYSPLHF	TGTGCCAGCAGCCCCGGGACAGAGTATTCACCCCTCCACTTT
.	TRBV3-1/TRBV3-2	TRBD1	TRBJ1-2	CASSPDYYRGGDGYTF	TGTGCCAGCAGCCCCGACTATTACAGGGGCGGGGATGGCTACACCTTC
few	TRBV7-6	TRBD1	TRBJ2-3	CASSLGAGQGTDTQYF	TGTGCCAGCAGCTTAGGGGCGGGACAGGGCACAGATACGCAGTATTTT
many	TRBV7-2	.	TRBJ1-3	CASSLWGVAGNTIYF	TGTGCCAGCAGCTTATGGGGGGTGGCAGGAAACACCATATATTTT
.	TRBV19	TRBD1	TRBJ2-1	CASSRVGGANNEQFF	TGTGCCAGTAGTAGGGTAGGGGGCGCAAACAATGAGCAGTTCTTC
.	TRBV4-1	TRBD1	TRBJ2-1	CASSQETGQGYNEQFF	TGCGCCAGCAGCCAAGAAACTGGACAGGGGTACAATGAGCAGTTCTTC
.	TRBV28	.	TRBJ2-1	CASRNPGEQFF	TGTGCCAGCAGAAATCCAGGTGAGCAGTTCTTC
once	TRBV19	.	TRBJ2-3	CASSYNRNTQYF	TGTGCCAGTAGCTACAACAGGAATACGCAGTATTTT
once	TRBV4-3	.	TRBJ2-3	CASSQDEVGTDTQYF	TGCGCCAGCAGCCAAGATGAGGTGGGCACAGATACGCAGTATTTT
.	TRBV7-9	TRBD1	TRBJ2-3	CASSLRGPLDTQYF	TGTGCCAGCAGCTTGAGGGGGCCGTTAGATACGCAGTATTTT
few	TRBV2	.	TRBJ2-5	CASNLQGRGETQYF	TGTGCCAGCAACCTACAGGGTAGGGGTGAGACCCAGTACTTC
.	TRBV6-5	TRBD2	TRBJ2-1	CASRKLAGETNEQFF	TGTGCCAGCAGGAAACTAGCGGGAGAAACCAATGAGCAGTTCTTC